Listed below are T cell receptor beta chains from one sample, sequenced in a study of brain T cells in children with intractable seizures. Sequencing used immunoSEQ multiplex PCR; TCRdb keeps in-frame clones, though not all of them. The table has approximately 44,000 clones, about nine tenths seen once; the top ten hold 5% to 6.5%. The source was peripheral blood, collected at surgery. The source is a girl between 2 and 10 years old with tuberous sclerosis and intractable seizures. Both conserved end residues are trimmed from each CDR3.

cdr3_aa	v_call
ASSADRPEAF	TRBV18
ASSFLVQGATGELF	TRBV5-1
ASSEQENSPLH	TRBV6-1
ATSDVNLDTQY	TRBV24-1
ASNGPQSNQPQH	TRBV19
ASRQTGAQY	TRBV6-5
ASSPRTGETGELF	TRBV3-1/TRBV3-2
ASGLLQSGDTQY	TRBV12-5
SVWDPGTGEATEAF	TRBV29-1
ASNRQGINTEAF	TRBV10-2
AISTGEMNTEAF	TRBV10-3
ASMDRGLDEKLF	TRBV27
ASSPGDGFEQF	TRBV2
ASSPPGNRAQLTNEKLF	TRBV3-1/TRBV3-2
ASSPNTGYNYGYT	TRBV7-9
ASSLRQVLSRT	TRBV5-6
ASSQDREEYGTKNIQY	TRBV4-1
ATSLDPGPNNEQF	TRBV15
ASSFSGTEAF	TRBV12-3/TRBV12-4
ASSLDAGVGNEQF	TRBV5-1
ATRTNSGGSTDTQY	TRBV24-1
APCSSVPGELF	TRBV5-3
ASSFSRGAGELF	TRBV7-9
ASSTRQLNTEAF	TRBV19
ASSLSGNYGYT	TRBV12-3/TRBV12-4
ATSDAAGGAGNTIY	TRBV24-1
ASSQGTGGTGELF	TRBV3-1/TRBV3-2
ASSLEQVSGYT	TRBV12-3/TRBV12-4
ASGLVSRANTQY	TRBV12-5
SAMGPREQF	TRBV20-1
ASSYSDRVEKLF	TRBV6-5
AWSRQGLGYGYT	TRBV30
ASSPRTGMNTEAF	TRBV5-1
ASSSPGQGTHGYT	TRBV9
ASPPSREKRNQPQH	TRBV27
ASSPTSTDTQY	TRBV11-3
ASSGLHWGEGANVLT	TRBV9
ASSQDRQGRAQH	TRBV4-1
ATSPRTGNPFGYT	TRBV15
ARSLATGPQGAEAF	TRBV5-3
ASSLLGNLNYGYT	TRBV27
ASGPGNTEAF	TRBV12-5
ASSDGGSSNQPQH	TRBV25-1
ASSRTDTDTQY	TRBV3-1/TRBV3-2
ASSLTGPGANVLT	TRBV5-1
ASSLKSGASPLH	TRBV27
ASSLEKGFDRTDTQY	TRBV7-9
AWRSYQETQY	TRBV30
ASSLLPNTGELF	TRBV5-4
AKGGGGQDYTEAF	TRBV6-5
ASSPLGQKFTDTQY	TRBV5-1
ASSDASGGAYEQF	TRBV2
ASSLEGTGFQPQH	TRBV5-1
ASSSEIGTGLYGYT	TRBV7-2
ASSITDSTEAF	TRBV19
ASSLQGSDSPLH	TRBV5-1
AWSVKGGSGNTIY	TRBV30
ASSGSSSYNEQF	TRBV5-5
ATSDTIRNEQF	TRBV24-1